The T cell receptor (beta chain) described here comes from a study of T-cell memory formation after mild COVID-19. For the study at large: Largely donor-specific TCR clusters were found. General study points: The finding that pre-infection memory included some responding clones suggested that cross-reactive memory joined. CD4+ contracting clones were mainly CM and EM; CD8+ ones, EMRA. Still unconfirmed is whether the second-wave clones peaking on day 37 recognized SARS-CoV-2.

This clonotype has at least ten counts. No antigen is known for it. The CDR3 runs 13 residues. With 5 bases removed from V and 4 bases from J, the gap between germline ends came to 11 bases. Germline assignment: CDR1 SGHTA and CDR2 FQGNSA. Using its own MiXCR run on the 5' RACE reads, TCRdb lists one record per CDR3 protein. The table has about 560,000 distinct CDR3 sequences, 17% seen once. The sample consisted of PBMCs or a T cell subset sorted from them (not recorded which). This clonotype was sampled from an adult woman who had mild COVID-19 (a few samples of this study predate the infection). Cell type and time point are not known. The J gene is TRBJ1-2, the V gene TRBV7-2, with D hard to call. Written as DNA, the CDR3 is TGTGCCAGCAGCCTCGGGGAGTCCTATGGCTACACCTTC. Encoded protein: CASSLGESYGYTF.